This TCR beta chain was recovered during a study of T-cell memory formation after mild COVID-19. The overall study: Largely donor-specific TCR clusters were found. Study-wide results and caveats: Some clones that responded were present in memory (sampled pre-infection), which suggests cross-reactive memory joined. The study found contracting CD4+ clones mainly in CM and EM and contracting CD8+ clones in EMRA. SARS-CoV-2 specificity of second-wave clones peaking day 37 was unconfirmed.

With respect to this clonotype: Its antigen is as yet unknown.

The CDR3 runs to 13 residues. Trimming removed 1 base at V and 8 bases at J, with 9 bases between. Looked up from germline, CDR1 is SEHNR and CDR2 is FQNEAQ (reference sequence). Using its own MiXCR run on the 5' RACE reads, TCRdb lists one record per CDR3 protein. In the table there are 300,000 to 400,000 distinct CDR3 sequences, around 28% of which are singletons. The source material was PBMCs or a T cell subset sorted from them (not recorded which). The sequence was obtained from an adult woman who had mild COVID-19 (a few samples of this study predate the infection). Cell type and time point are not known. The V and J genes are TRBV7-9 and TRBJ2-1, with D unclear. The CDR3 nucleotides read TGTGCCAGCAGCTTAGGGGCAGGCCATGAGCAGTTCTTC. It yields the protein CASSLGAGHEQFF.